Shown below are 8 T cell receptor beta chains from a single sample sequenced in a study of blood T cell repertoires in COVID-19. Here immunoSEQ multiplex PCR was the method, and the copy in TCRdb shows in-frame clones only, minus some. Of some 250,000 clones in the sample, over 75% are singletons; the top ten hold roughly 16%. The sequenced sample consisted of PBMCs or T cells enriched from blood (not recorded which). The origin of the receptors is a man younger than 30 who had recovered from COVID-19.

This rearrangement joins TRBV28 to TRBJ2-2, with a weak D call TRBD1 (5 bases). Germline assignment: CDR1 MDHEN and CDR2 SYDVKM. The CDR3 runs 17 residues. V lost 5 bases to trimming and J lost 6 bases, with 22 bases between them. The CDR3: CASSPAGLQSLSGELFF. CDR3 nucleotide sequence: TGTGCCAGCAGTCCCGCAGGGTTGCAAAGCCTATCCGGGGAGCTGTTTTTT.

This clone was detected only a few times. This chain links TRBV3-1 (or the pseudogene TRBV3-2) with TRBJ2-1; 10 nucleotides match TRBD2. Trimming removed 6 bases from V and 4 bases from J; junction bases left unmatched: 3. CDR3 length equals 14 residues. Germline CDR1 LGHDT, CDR2 YNNKEL (reference sequence). The CDR3 DNA sequence: TGTGCCAGCAGACGGACTAGCGGATACAATGAGCAGTTCTTC. Its translation: CASRRTSGYNEQFF.

The V gene is TRBV11-2, the J gene TRBJ1-5, with 9 bases matching TRBD1. CDR1 is SGHAT and CDR2 is FQNNGV in the germline V gene. J lost 5 bases, V lost 4 bases, and 3 bases had no gene match. The CDR3 runs to 14 residues. CDR3 sequence: CASSSRQGDQPQHF. In DNA, the CDR3 is TGTGCCAGCAGCTCCAGACAGGGGGATCAGCCCCAGCATTTT.

This clone was seen a handful of times. V is TRBV5-6 and J is TRBJ1-1; the D is unclear. CDR1 is SGHDT, CDR2 YYEEEE, per germline. Trimming left V 5 bases short and J 0 bases short, with 23 bases between. The CDR3 is 18 residues long. In DNA form, the CDR3 reads TGTGCCAGCAGACAAATCCATTTAGGGAGGCCCATGAACACTGAAGCTTTCTTT. Its translation: CASRQIHLGRPMNTEAFF. Together with reference TRBV5-6 and TRBJ1-1, the CDR3 gives the full variable domain: DAGVTQSPTHLIKTRGQQVTLRCSPKSGHDTVSWYQQALGQGPQFIFQYYEEEERQRGNFPDRFSGHQFPNYSSELNVNALLLGDSALYLCASRQIHLGRPMNTEAFFGQGTRLTVV.

J is TRBJ2-7 and V is TRBV5-1, with 7 bases aligning to TRBD1. The CDR3 totals 15 residues. The junction had 8 bases not matched to a gene; V was cut back by 4 bases and J by 1 base. CDR1 is SGHRS, CDR2 YFSETQ, per germline. The CDR3 protein is CASSQDRVYSYEQYF. CDR3 coding DNA: TGCGCCAGCAGCCAAGACAGGGTTTATTCCTACGAGCAGTACTTC.

This chain links TRBV23-1 with TRBJ2-1, with 11 positions matching TRBD2. TRBV23-1 is flagged as an ORF with uncertain function. The CDR3 extends over 16 amino acids. V was clipped by 3 bases and J by 9 bases; unmatched bases: 10. The CDR3 coding sequence is TGCGCCAGCAGTCAGCCCTATGGGACTAGCGGCGGTGAGCAGTTCTTC. Translation gives CASSQPYGTSGGEQFF.

This rearrangement joins TRBV5-1 to TRBJ2-5, with D possibly TRBD1 on 6 matching bases. Germline V CDR1 and CDR2: SGHRS, YFSETQ. Trimming shortened V by 2 bases and J by 2 bases, and 13 bases separated the two germline ends. The CDR3 is made up of 15 amino acids. The CDR3 loop is CASSFRMGQQETQYF. The DNA of the CDR3 is TGCGCCAGCAGCTTCCGGATGGGACAACAAGAGACCCAGTACTTC.

The V call is TRBV30, the J call TRBJ1-1; D is ambiguous. This CDR3 comprises 13 residues. Germline V CDR1 and CDR2: GTSNPN, SVGIG (reference sequence). The V end was cut by 0 bases, the J end by 1 base, with 6 bases between. The CDR3: CAWSVVWNTEAFF. CDR3 nucleotide sequence: TGTGCCTGGAGTGTCGTTTGGAACACTGAAGCTTTCTTT.